This T cell receptor (beta chain) was found in a study of a mutant IDH1 vaccine in newly diagnosed glioma. For the study at large: Weeks 35 and 47 hosted visits V12 and V13, respectively.

A remark on this clone: Antigen specificity is unknown.

As to time point: week 47, end of study. In every dose of vaccine, 300 ug of mutant IDH1 20-mer peptide was given alongside topical imiquimod. Produced via immunoSEQ multiplex PCR; TCRdb's table is partial and in-frame only. The sample gives approximately 56,000 clones, approximately 71% of which show up once; around 5% is in the top ten. V was pared by 6 bases and J by 2 bases, with 4 bases between. Germline CDR1 is MNHEY and CDR2 is SVGAGI. This CDR3 is 11 amino acids long. This chain links TRBV6-5 with TRBJ1-1; the D is unclear. This material consisted of PBMCs, taken from a glioma patient whose treatment included an IDH1 peptide vaccine. The receptor was derived from a man over 45 with glioma. The CDR3 DNA reads TGTGCCAGCAGGGCTAACACTGAAGCTTTCTTT. Its protein product is CASRANTEAFF.